The 17 T cell receptor beta chains in this list originate from one sample, sequenced in a study of blood T cells in healthy people across ages. A second PCR, run for 7 to 11 cycles, used a sample-barcoded 5' primer plus a J-beta primer mix. From the 5' RACE reads, TCRdb called clonotypes with MiXCR, one entry per CDR3 protein. The sample lists about 620,000 distinct CDR3 sequences, 52% occurring once. The sequenced material came from blood. The source of these receptors is a woman of 80 years or more in good health.

This clonotype appeared many times. This rearrangement joins TRBV27 to TRBJ2-4; D possibly corresponds to TRBD1 (6 bases). The CDR3 totals 14 residues. V was shortened by 6 bases and J by 10 bases, with 19 bases between the two germline ends. CDR1 is MNHEY, CDR2 SMNVEV, per germline (reference sequence). The CDR3 DNA follows: TGTGCCAGCAGCCCAGATAACCCAGGGGTAATTCAGTACTTC. This codes for CASSPDNPGVIQYF.

This clonotype was seen repeatedly, ten times or more. The chain couples TRBV5-1 to TRBJ2-3; TRBD2 is a possible D gene (5 bases). Per the germline V gene, CDR1 is SGHRS and CDR2 is YFSETQ. V shed 1 base and J shed 2 bases, with 11 bases lying between them. The CDR3 consists of 15 residues. The CDR3 DNA reads TGCGCCAGCAGCTTGAGGACTCCCGACACAGATACGCAGTATTTT. This gives the protein CASSLRTPDTDTQYF.

The gene calls are TRBV7-6 and TRBJ2-3; 7 positions agree with TRBD2. This CDR3 is 16 amino acids long. Germline lookup yields CDR1 SGHVS and CDR2 FNYEAQ. After removal of 4 bases from V and 2 bases from J, the junction contained 9 bases not matched to a gene. The CDR3 sequence: CASSSGPAGLTDTQYF. The DNA of the CDR3 is TGTGCCAGCAGCTCGGGACCAGCGGGGCTCACAGATACGCAGTATTTT.

J is TRBJ2-5 and V is TRBV7-2; 8 nucleotides match TRBD2. Germline lookup yields CDR1 SGHTA and CDR2 FQGNSA. The CDR3 runs 17 residues. With 3 bases clipped from V and 7 bases from J, the junction kept 16 bases outside the gene matches. CDR3 in amino acids: CASSFRGSGTKGGTQYF. CDR3 bases: TGTGCCAGCAGCTTCCGCGGTAGCGGGACTAAAGGCGGGACCCAGTACTTC.

This clonotype was observed at least ten times. V usage is TRBV10-3 and J usage is TRBJ2-3; D is ambiguous. Looked up from germline, CDR1 is ENHRY and CDR2 is SYGVKD. This CDR3 contains 14 residues. The V gene lost 1 base and the J gene lost 6 bases, with 11 bases spanning the gap. This CDR3 reads CAISEFSFWDTQYF. CDR3 nucleotide sequence: TGTGCCATCAGTGAGTTTTCCTTTTGGGATACGCAGTATTTT.

This chain connects TRBV28 to TRBJ2-1; a possible D gene is TRBD1 (7 bases). This CDR3 is 15 amino acids long. Germline V gene data show CDR1 as MDHEN and CDR2 as SYDVKM. The ends were cut back, 6 bases at V and 4 bases at J, with 16 bases in the middle. The CDR3 reads CASSPVRGVYNEQFF. CDR3 nucleotide sequence: TGTGCCAGCAGCCCCGTCAGGGGGGTTTACAATGAGCAGTTCTTC. The variable domain in full, with the rest retrieved from reference TRBV28 and TRBJ2-1, is DVKVTQSSRYLVKRTGEKVFLECVQDMDHENMFWYRQDPGLGLRLIYFSYDVKMKEKGDIPEGYSVSREKKERFSLILESASTNQTSMYLCASSPVRGVYNEQFFGPGTRLTVL.

The rearrangement joins TRBV11-1 to TRBJ1-1, with 7 bases lining up with TRBD1. Germline CDR1 is SGHAT and CDR2 is FQDESV (reference sequence). Unmatched junction bases numbered 9, after V lost 1 base and J lost 1 base. The CDR3 consists of 17 residues. CDR3 in amino acids: CASSLGPGGVENTEAFF. The CDR3, as DNA: TGTGCCAGCAGCTTAGGTCCAGGGGGTGTTGAGAACACTGAAGCTTTCTTT.

The table lists this clonotype with many counts. J is TRBJ2-7 and V is TRBV3-1; TRBD1 agrees at 7 bases. Germline-derived CDR1 and CDR2 are LGHDT and YNNKEL (reference sequence). The V gene end was trimmed by 3 bases and the J gene end by 1 base; junction bases not matched to a gene: 0. The CDR3 has 13 residues. CDR3: CASSQTGSYEQYF. The CDR3 bases are TGTGCCAGCAGCCAGACAGGGTCCTACGAGCAGTACTTC.

The chain recombines TRBV20-1 with TRBJ2-5; TRBD2 might be the D (6 bases). The CDR3 covers 13 residues. Germline-derived CDR1 and CDR2 are DFQATT and SNEGSKA (reference sequence). V shed 1 base and J shed 7 bases, with 13 bases lying between them. In DNA form, the CDR3 reads TGCAGTGCTAGAGGGGGGGATGGTAGGACCCAGTACTTC. Its protein product is CSARGGDGRTQYF.

This clonotype was counted only a few times. Given a much more abundant clone one base away, this may be a read error. The chain joins TRBV7-3 to TRBJ2-7; D gene uncertain. The V gene's germline CDR1 is SGHTA and CDR2 FQGTGA. CDR3 length equals 12 residues. The ends were cut back, 4 bases at V and 7 bases at J, with 11 bases in the middle. CDR3 nucleotides: TGTGCCAGCAGCTCGAGTAGGGATGAGCAGTACTTC. Translation: CASSSSRDEQYF.

This clonotype was recorded many times. The chain is built from TRBV27 and TRBJ2-1, with no clear D. Trimming took off 6 bases at V and 5 bases at J, with 11 bases between the two ends. Germline CDR1 reads MNHEY; CDR2 reads SMNVEV (reference sequence). The CDR3 has 13 amino acids. The CDR3 DNA reads TGTGCCAGCAGACCCCTCGGCGACAATGAGCAGTTCTTC. It specifies CASRPLGDNEQFF.

The DNA of the CDR3 is TGCAGTGCTATGGCGGGGGCCCCCCCAGATACGCAGTATTTT. This encodes CSAMAGAPPDTQYF. The chain uses TRBV20-1 and TRBJ2-3; D might be TRBD2 (7 bases). This CDR3 has 14 residues. CDR1 and CDR2 from the germline V gene are DFQATT and SNEGSKA (reference sequence). V was clipped by 4 bases and J by 4 bases, with 15 bases between them.

The V gene is TRBV6-5, the J gene TRBJ1-2; D gene ambiguous. The germline gives CDR1 MNHEY, CDR2 SVGAGI. The V end lost 2 bases, the J end lost 4 bases, and 26 bases lay between the germline ends. The CDR3 is made up of 19 amino acids. CDR3 amino acids: CASSYTIQTPFQVAYGYTF. In DNA, the CDR3 is TGTGCCAGCAGTTACACAATCCAGACACCTTTTCAGGTGGCCTATGGCTACACCTTC.

The chain recombines TRBV10-3 with TRBJ2-5, with D perhaps assigned TRBD1 or TRBD2 (5 bases each). The CDR3 extends over 15 amino acids. Germline V gene sequence: CDR1 ENHRY, CDR2 SYGVKD. Trimming stripped 3 bases from V and 1 base from J, with 12 bases between. The CDR3 here is CAISDPGRFQETQYF. The CDR3 nucleotides read TGTGCCATCAGTGACCCGGGACGTTTCCAAGAGACCCAGTACTTC.

This clonotype occurred once. The chain has TRBV7-2 and TRBJ2-5; D is undetermined. Trimming took 3 bases from V and 5 from J, leaving 10 bases between them. The CDR3 is 13 amino acids. Germline V gene data show CDR1 as SGHTA and CDR2 as FQGNSA. CDR3 amino acids: CASSFQLDETQYF. CDR3 in DNA: TGTGCCAGCAGCTTCCAGTTGGATGAGACCCAGTACTTC.

In DNA form, the CDR3 reads TGCAGCGTTGAAGAGCCCCGCCGGGGAGAGCAGTACTTC. Its protein product is CSVEEPRRGEQYF. The chain carries TRBV29-1 and TRBJ2-1; D possibly corresponds to TRBD2 (5 bases). The DNA end favors TRBJ2-7, so the J call may be wrong. CDR3 length: 13 amino acids. Looked up from germline, CDR1 is SQVTM and CDR2 is ANQGSEA.

This clonotype was recorded many times. The chain has TRBV5-1 and TRBJ2-1, with 11 bases aligning to TRBD2. After removal of 8 bases from V and 5 bases from J, the junction contained 3 bases not matched to a gene. The germline V gene encodes CDR1 SGHRS and CDR2 YFSETQ. The CDR3 is made up of 13 amino acids. CDR3 sequence reads: CASRGLADNEQFF. CDR3 bases: TGCGCCAGTAGGGGACTAGCGGACAATGAGCAGTTCTTC. Drawing the rest from reference TRBV5-1 and TRBJ2-1, the complete variable domain is KAGVTQTPRYLIKTRGQQVTLSCSPISGHRSVSWYQQTPGQGLQFLFEYFSETQRNKGNFPGRFSGRQFSNSRSEMNVSTLELGDSALYLCASRGLADNEQFFGPGTRLTVL.